This passage covers 21 T cell receptor beta chains from one sample sequenced in a study of blood T cell repertoires in COVID-19. The assay was immunoSEQ multiplex PCR, and TCRdb's table has in-frame clones only and misses some. This table has 200,000 to 300,000 clones, about 90% appearing once. Sample: peripheral blood. The source is a man aged 25-40 years with COVID-19, enrolled during active disease.

The chain couples TRBV7-9 to TRBJ2-6; maybe TRBD1 (5 bases). CDR1 is SEHNR, CDR2 FQNEAQ, per germline (reference sequence). The length of the CDR3 is 15 residues. The germline V and J ends were trimmed by 5 bases and 2 bases, with 10 bases remaining between them. In DNA form, the CDR3 reads TGTGCCAGCAGCCTCAGGGTCACTGGGGCCAACGTCCTGACTTTC. Translating it yields CASSLRVTGANVLTF.

The chain employs TRBV30 and TRBJ1-5; D may be TRBD1 (5 bases). V shed 2 bases and J shed 9 bases, with 14 bases lying between them. The length of the CDR3 is 13 residues. Germline V gene data show CDR1 as GTSNPN and CDR2 as SVGIG (reference sequence). CDR3 protein: CAWSIKVGGPQHF. DNA of the CDR3: TGTGCCTGGAGTATCAAGGTCGGGGGGCCCCAGCATTTT.

J is TRBJ2-1 and V is TRBV5-1; 10 positions agree with TRBD2. V shed 4 bases and J 2 bases; nucleotides not matched to a gene: 6. Germline V gives CDR1 SGHRS, CDR2 YFSETQ. CDR3 length: 16 residues. The CDR3 protein is CASSPLAGDPYNEQFF. CDR3 nucleotides: TGCGCCAGCAGCCCCCTAGCGGGGGACCCCTACAATGAGCAGTTCTTC.

This chain connects TRBV7-9 to TRBJ1-4; possibly TRBD1 for D (6 bases). With 0 bases removed from V and 3 bases from J, the gap between germline ends came to 11 bases. Per the germline V gene, CDR1 is SEHNR and CDR2 is FQNEAQ (reference sequence). The CDR3 length is 16 residues. Here the CDR3 reads CASSLAAAGANEKLFF. The CDR3, as DNA: TGTGCCAGCAGCTTAGCGGCGGCAGGGGCTAATGAAAAACTGTTTTTT. Looking up the rest from reference TRBV7-9 and TRBJ1-4 gives the full variable domain: DTGVSQNPRHKITKRGQNVTFRCDPISEHNRLYWYRQTLGQGPEFLTYFQNEAQLEKSRLLSDRFSAERPKGSFSTLEIQRTEQGDSAMYLCASSLAAAGANEKLFFGSGTQLSVL.

The CDR3, as DNA: TGTGCCAGCAGAATAGATTCGGGGGACTCCTACAATGAGCAGTTCTTC. It translates to CASRIDSGDSYNEQFF. The V and J genes are TRBV5-4 and TRBJ2-1; tentative D call: TRBD2 (6 bases). The V gene lost 5 bases and the J gene lost 0 bases, with 15 bases spanning the gap. CDR3 size: 16 residues. The germline CDR1 and CDR2 sequences are SGHNT and YYREEE (reference sequence).

J is TRBJ1-1 and V is TRBV10-2; the D gene is possibly TRBD1 (5 bases). The CDR3 loop spans 14 amino acids. V gave up 3 bases and J gave up 1 base, with 9 bases separating them. CDR1 and CDR2 (germline): WSHSY, SAAADI. The CDR3 is CASSDRQTNTEAFF. The CDR3 coding sequence is TGCGCCAGCAGTGACCGACAGACGAACACTGAAGCTTTCTTT.

This chain links TRBV7-2 with TRBJ2-7, with 8 bases aligning to TRBD2. Per the germline V gene, CDR1 is SGHTA and CDR2 is FQGNSA. The CDR3 sequence is 16 residues long. The J segment lost 0 bases and the V segment lost 4 bases, leaving 8 bases of the junction unmatched. The CDR3 DNA is TGTGCCAGCAGCTCACGGTTTGGGACTAGCTCCTACGAGCAGTACTTC. Its protein product is CASSSRFGTSSYEQYF.

This chain connects TRBV14 to TRBJ1-1; D not certain. The CDR3 is 15 residues long. CDR1 SGHDN and CDR2 FVKESK come from the germline V gene. With 5 bases removed from V and 7 bases from J, the gap between germline ends came to 20 bases. In DNA, the CDR3 is TGTGCCAGCAGCGCACATCGTCCAGGCAGCCTTGAAGCTTTCTTT. Translation gives CASSAHRPGSLEAFF.

V usage is TRBV5-4 and J usage is TRBJ2-5; D gene uncertain. Germline CDR1 is SGHNT and CDR2 is YYREEE (reference sequence). Trimming cost V 0 bases and J 4 bases, with 4 bases left between them. This CDR3 is built from 12 residues. CDR3 nucleotide sequence: TGTGCCAGCAGCTTGGGTCGAGAGACCCAGTACTTC. It codes for CASSLGRETQYF.

The J gene is TRBJ1-5, the V gene TRBV9; tentatively, D is TRBD1 (6 bases). Trimming took 0 bases from V and 2 from J, leaving 24 bases between them. The CDR3 consists of 20 residues. Germline V gene sequence: CDR1 SGDLS, CDR2 YYNGEE. The CDR3: CASSVGPRGNRVLGNQPQHF. The DNA of the CDR3 is TGTGCCAGCAGCGTAGGTCCGAGGGGGAACAGGGTTTTAGGCAATCAGCCCCAGCATTTT. Looking up the rest from reference TRBV9 and TRBJ1-5 gives the full variable domain: DSGVTQTPKHLITATGQRVTLRCSPRSGDLSVYWYQQSLDQGLQFLIQYYNGEERAKGNILERFSAQQFPDLHSELNLSSLELGDSALYFCASSVGPRGNRVLGNQPQHFGDGTRLSIL.

The chain employs TRBV9 and TRBJ2-2; D may be TRBD2 (7 bases). Germline V CDR1 and CDR2: SGDLS, YYNGEE. The CDR3 spans 17 residues. V lost 3 bases to trimming and J lost 3 bases, with 18 bases between them. This CDR3 is CASSAAWAGAYTGELFF. In DNA form, the CDR3 reads TGTGCCAGCAGCGCCGCCTGGGCGGGGGCCTACACCGGGGAGCTGTTTTTT.

This clone showed up just a few times. The rearrangement links TRBV3-1 (or the pseudogene TRBV3-2) to TRBJ1-2; no definite D call. The CDR3 contains 13 residues. V lost 0 bases and J 7 bases, leaving 9 bases between the germline ends. In germline, CDR1 is LGHDT, CDR2 YNNKEL (reference sequence). The DNA of the CDR3 is TGTGCCAGCAGCCAAGAGAGAGGAACTGGCTACACCTTC. Translation: CASSQERGTGYTF.

The rearrangement links TRBV30 to TRBJ1-1; D ambiguous. Per the germline V gene, CDR1 is GTSNPN and CDR2 is SVGIG (reference sequence). V lost 3 bases, J lost 1 base, and 9 bases lay in between. The CDR3 runs to 13 residues. CDR3 sequence: CAWSNRANTEAFF. DNA for the CDR3: TGTGCCTGGAGCAACAGAGCGAACACTGAAGCTTTCTTT.

The rearrangement uses TRBV7-9 and TRBJ1-3, with D tentatively TRBD1 (5 bases). CDR3 length: 16 residues. Deletions cut 0 bases from V and 2 bases from J, with 11 bases between. Germline V CDR1 and CDR2: SEHNR, FQNEAQ (reference sequence). CDR3 loop: CASSLAHPGTGNTIYF. The CDR3 nucleotides are TGTGCCAGCAGCTTAGCGCACCCAGGGACTGGAAACACCATATATTTT.

Only one count was recorded for this clone. The chain recombines TRBV3-1 (or the pseudogene TRBV3-2) with TRBJ2-5, with D perhaps TRBD2 (7 bases). Trimming pared 0 bases from V and 2 bases from J, leaving 16 bases between. The germline CDR1 and CDR2 sequences are LGHDT and YNNKEL (reference sequence). The CDR3 is 17 residues long. The CDR3 sequence: CASSQDIAGAWQETQYF. The CDR3 DNA reads TGTGCCAGCAGCCAAGATATTGCGGGGGCGTGGCAAGAGACCCAGTACTTC.

In its sample, this clone was seen many times. This chain connects TRBV6-1 to TRBJ1-1; D is ambiguous. Germline V gene data show CDR1 as MNHNS and CDR2 as SASEGT. This CDR3 region has 15 residues. V was trimmed by 2 bases and J by 1 base, leaving 11 bases between them. Written as DNA, the CDR3 is TGTGCCAGCAGTGAATATGCGGCCGAGAACACTGAAGCTTTCTTT. Residues: CASSEYAAENTEAFF.

This chain uses TRBV4-2 with TRBJ1-2, with 9 bases matching TRBD1. CDR3 length equals 19 residues. CDR1 and CDR2 from the germline V gene are LGHNA and YNFKEQ. V dropped 0 bases and J dropped 0; count of bases not matched to a gene: 11. CDR3 nucleotide sequence: TGTGCCAGCAGCCAAGAAGGGGGACAGGGAGTGGGAGCTAACTATGGCTACACCTTC. Its translation: CASSQEGGQGVGANYGYTF.

The genes are TRBV4-2 and TRBJ1-1; D not certain. CDR1 is LGHNA and CDR2 is YNFKEQ in the germline V gene. Trimming took 0 bases from V and 4 from J, leaving 12 bases between them. The CDR3 is 15 residues long. CDR3 loop: CASSQEGGYGTEAFF. DNA for the CDR3: TGTGCCAGCAGCCAAGAAGGAGGGTACGGCACTGAAGCTTTCTTT.

The chain's CDR3 is CAISEGAGLRYF. CDR3 DNA: TGTGCCATCAGTGAGGGCGCCGGACTGAGGTATTTT. The chain combines TRBV10-3 with TRBJ1-3; no reliable D call. Germline V lookup: CDR1 ENHRY, CDR2 SYGVKD. This CDR3 region has 12 residues. V was pared by 2 bases and J by 16 bases, with 15 bases between.

V usage is TRBV12-3 or TRBV12-4 and J usage is TRBJ1-4; D call uncertain. The V end lost 3 bases, the J end lost 8 bases, and 10 bases lay between the germline ends. The CDR3 has 13 amino acids. In DNA, the CDR3 is TGTGCCAGCAGTTTCGGCCCGGGGGAAAAACTGTTTTTT. It encodes CASSFGPGEKLFF.

In nucleotides, the CDR3 is TGTGCCAGTAGTATCACAGCCAGCTCCTACGAGCAGTACTTC. Its protein is CASSITASSYEQYF. The chain couples TRBV19 to TRBJ2-7; D call uncertain. Trimming removed 3 bases at V and 0 bases at J, with 9 bases between. CDR1 is LNHDA, CDR2 SQIVND, per germline (reference sequence). The CDR3 length is 14 residues.